The entry that follows covers one T cell receptor beta chain sequence. Its specificity is not known. Authors' data handling: Because ImmunoSEQ provided only junction sequences with no quality scores, the filtering differed. The repertoire was sequenced with immunoSEQ multiplex PCR; TCRdb's copy has only in-frame clones and lacks some. The DNA was the basis for D and trimming; V, J and clone size are from that table. The table shows around 510,000 clones, with 95% to 96% occurring only once. CDR1 and CDR2 (germline): SGHVS, FQNEAQ. The CDR3 extends over 14 amino acids. V lost 5 bases and J 2 bases, leaving 12 bases between the germline ends. The data derive from a study of shared clonotypes between healthy human individuals. As for the study in general: In total, the donors were two women and three men aged 18 to 49.

Overall study results and limits: Naive subsets, compared against memory subsets, generally had larger estimated richness values.

This sequence originates from a woman under 40 in good health. The V call is TRBV7-8, the J call TRBJ2-5; tentatively, D is TRBD1 or TRBD2 (5 bases each). Sequencing input: naive CD4+ T cells sorted from blood. Stated subset: CD45RA+ positively selected. The CDR3 nucleotides read TGTGCCAGCAGCGGCCGGGACGGACAAGAGACCCAGTACTTC. It encodes CASSGRDGQETQYF.